This is a list of T cell receptor beta chains from one sample in a study of T cells in Graves' hyperthyroidism and ophthalmopathy. MiXCR was run by TCRdb on the multiplex PCR reads, yielding one entry per CDR3 protein. The table lists more than 300,000 distinct CDR3 sequences, about 15% of them singletons. The sequencing input was blood. Receptor source: a woman between 25 and 40 years old with Graves' hyperthyroidism. The CDR3 runs from the conserved cysteine through the conserved F or W. D genes are given only for firm matches. Rows give clone size only sometimes, using once, few, many, or a class for an expanded clone.

abundance: few; j_gene: TRBJ1-6; d_gene: TRBD1; v_gene: TRBV27; CDR3nt: TGTGCCAGCAGTTTAGACGGCGCAGGGGGCTTGTCACCCCTCCACTTT; CDR3aa: CASSLDGAGGLSPLHF
abundance: few; j_gene: TRBJ2-3; d_gene: TRBD2; v_gene: TRBV10-2; CDR3nt: TGCGCCAGCAGTGACCGACTAGCGGGAGTCTTGTCAGATACGCAGTATTTT; CDR3aa: CASSDRLAGVLSDTQYF
abundance: few; j_gene: TRBJ1-5; d_gene: .; v_gene: TRBV4-1; CDR3nt: TGCGCCAGCAGCCATCAGGGGCGGGATCAGCCCCAGCATTTT; CDR3aa: CASSHQGRDQPQHF
abundance: .; j_gene: TRBJ1-2; d_gene: TRBD1; v_gene: TRBV20-1; CDR3nt: TGCAGTGCTAGAGATTCTAGACAGGGTAGTCGGAGTGGCTACACCTTC; CDR3aa: CSARDSRQGSRSGYTF
abundance: .; j_gene: TRBJ2-1; d_gene: TRBD2; v_gene: TRBV6-1; CDR3nt: TGTGCCAGCAGTGAAGACAGGGGTAGCGGGAGTTTCTATGAGCAGTTCTTC; CDR3aa: CASSEDRGSGSFYEQFF
abundance: .; j_gene: TRBJ1-5; d_gene: .; v_gene: TRBV28; CDR3nt: TGTGCTAGCAGCCTGGACGGGAGTAGCAATCAGCCCCAGGATTTT; CDR3aa: CASSLDGSSNQPQDF
abundance: few; j_gene: TRBJ2-7; d_gene: .; v_gene: TRBV6-1; CDR3nt: TGTGCCAGCAGTCCCCCGAGTGGGGAACTATACGAGCAGTACTTC; CDR3aa: CASSPPSGELYEQYF
abundance: many; j_gene: TRBJ1-5; d_gene: .; v_gene: TRBV20-1; CDR3nt: TGCAGTGCTAGAGATGACCGCCAAGGAGGGGAGAATCAGCCCCAGCATTTT; CDR3aa: CSARDDRQGGENQPQHF
abundance: .; j_gene: TRBJ2-7; d_gene: .; v_gene: TRBV6-1; CDR3nt: TGTGCCAGCAGTGAAGGATATGGGGGAAGATACGAGCAGTACTTC; CDR3aa: CASSEGYGGRYEQYF
abundance: many; j_gene: TRBJ1-4; d_gene: .; v_gene: TRBV12-3/TRBV12-4; CDR3nt: TGTGCCAGCAGTTTACAGCCGGATGAAAAACTGTTTTTT; CDR3aa: CASSLQPDEKLFF
abundance: many; j_gene: TRBJ2-2; d_gene: .; v_gene: TRBV29-1; CDR3nt: TGCAGCGTTGGAGTTGCGGCCACCGGGGAGCTGTTTTTT; CDR3aa: CSVGVAATGELFF
abundance: .; j_gene: TRBJ2-5; d_gene: TRBD2; v_gene: TRBV7-6; CDR3nt: TGTGCCAGCAGCACCCCAGGGCGGGAGGCAGAGACCCAGTACTTC; CDR3aa: CASSTPGREAETQYF
abundance: .; j_gene: TRBJ2-7; d_gene: .; v_gene: TRBV18; CDR3nt: TGTGCCAGCTCACCACGGCCGGGAGAGCAGTACTTC; CDR3aa: CASSPRPGEQYF
abundance: many; j_gene: TRBJ1-2; d_gene: .; v_gene: TRBV28; CDR3nt: TGTGCCAGCACATCCGCCTACGGGACGGACTATGGCTACACCTTC; CDR3aa: CASTSAYGTDYGYTF
abundance: many; j_gene: TRBJ2-3; d_gene: TRBD2; v_gene: TRBV6-1; CDR3nt: TGTGCCAGCAGACTAGCGGGAGAGAACACAGATACGCAGTATTTT; CDR3aa: CASRLAGENTDTQYF
abundance: many; j_gene: TRBJ2-7; d_gene: .; v_gene: TRBV2; CDR3nt: TGTGCCAGCAGTTCTCATTCCCGGGACTTCGCCTCCTACGAGCAGTACTTC; CDR3aa: CASSSHSRDFASYEQYF
abundance: few; j_gene: TRBJ2-1; d_gene: TRBD2; v_gene: TRBV7-9; CDR3nt: TGTGCCAGCAGCGCAAACGGTGTGGGACTAGCTCTTTCGTTCTTC; CDR3aa: CASSANGVGLALSFF
abundance: many; j_gene: TRBJ1-2; d_gene: .; v_gene: TRBV12-3/TRBV12-4; CDR3nt: TGTGCCAGCGTCGCCGGTTTGGGGAATCTTTATGGCTACACCTTC; CDR3aa: CASVAGLGNLYGYTF